The 9 T cell receptor beta chains listed next were all sequenced from one sample in a study of blood T cell repertoires in COVID-19. This table comes from immunoSEQ multiplex PCR, and its TCRdb copy is limited to in-frame clones, with some not included. Altogether some 64,000 clones are present, 79% being singletons, with the ten largest covering about 6%. The specimen sequenced was peripheral blood. The receptors shown here come from a woman aged 60-75 years with acute or convalescent COVID-19.

The chain uses TRBV6-9 and TRBJ2-2; D is ambiguous. This CDR3 is 10 amino acids long. Trimming pared 8 bases from V and 6 bases from J, leaving 4 bases between. CDR1 is MNHGY and CDR2 is SVAAGI in the germline V gene. This CDR3 reads CASPAGELFF. The CDR3 bases are TGTGCCAGCCCCGCCGGGGAGCTGTTTTTT.

The J gene is TRBJ2-3, the V gene TRBV18; D is ambiguous. CDR3 length: 16 residues. V lost 0 bases and J 0 bases, leaving 10 bases between the germline ends. Germline V gene data show CDR1 as KGHSH and CDR2 as LQKENI. The CDR3 loop is CASSPPKTASTDTQYF. In nucleotides, the CDR3 is TGTGCCAGCTCACCACCGAAAACAGCTAGCACAGATACGCAGTATTTT. Full variable domain (outside the CDR3, taken from reference TRBV18 and TRBJ2-3): NAGVMQNPRHLVRRRGQEARLRCSPMKGHSHVYWYRQLPEEGLKFMVYLQKENIIDESGMPKERFSAEFPKEGPSILRIQQVVRGDSAAYFCASSPPKTASTDTQYFGPGTRLTVL.

This clone appeared a few times. The chain couples TRBV6-5 to TRBJ2-7; TRBD1 matches 8 bases. Trimming at V came to 4 bases and at J to 3 bases, leaving 5 bases not matched to a gene. Germline V gives CDR1 MNHEY, CDR2 SVGAGI. This CDR3 contains 14 residues. The CDR3 DNA reads TGTGCCAGCAGTTCGGACAGGGATCACTACGAGCAGTACTTC. It codes for CASSSDRDHYEQYF.

The chain carries TRBV15 and TRBJ2-7, with D tentatively TRBD1 (5 bases). Germline CDR1 is LNHNV and CDR2 is YYDKDF (reference sequence). V was cut by 0 bases and J by 3 bases, with 9 bases left in between. The CDR3 contains 14 residues. CDR3 in DNA: TGTGCCACCAGCAGAGAACAGGCTAACTACGAGCAGTACTTC. Amino acids: CATSREQANYEQYF.

The V and J genes are TRBV18 and TRBJ1-6, with D unresolved. CDR1 is KGHSH, CDR2 LQKENI, per germline. The CDR3 covers 15 residues. V lost 1 base and J lost 8, with 12 bases in between. The CDR3 coding sequence is TGTGCCAGCTCACCACGGTTAGTTACTGATTCACCCCTCCACTTT. As protein: CASSPRLVTDSPLHF.

This sequence joins TRBV4-3 and TRBJ1-6; D unclear. Trimming removed 0 bases at V and 9 bases at J, with 12 bases between. CDR1 is LGHNA, CDR2 YSLEER, per germline. This CDR3 contains 15 residues. CDR3 sequence reads: CASSQDTGLSSPLHF. CDR3 nucleotide sequence: TGCGCCAGCAGCCAAGATACGGGGTTAAGTTCACCCCTCCACTTT.

This clone was counted once. The chain links TRBV6-6 to TRBJ2-7, with a possible D match to TRBD1 (6 bases). CDR3 length: 14 residues. CDR1 is MNHNY, CDR2 SVGAGI, per germline (reference sequence). V lost 8 bases, J lost 1 base, and 15 bases lay in between. CDR3: CASLRTAQSYEQYF. CDR3 sequence (DNA): TGTGCCAGCTTAAGGACAGCGCAGTCCTACGAGCAGTACTTC.

The chain couples TRBV27 to TRBJ2-1; no clear D gene. Germline V CDR1 and CDR2: MNHEY, SMNVEV (reference sequence). V lost 4 bases, J lost 10 bases, and 14 bases lay in between. The CDR3 totals 13 residues. The CDR3 region has the DNA TGTGCCAGCAGTTCCCCCATGGGCTGGGAGCAGTTCTTC. Its translation: CASSSPMGWEQFF.

The chain links TRBV4-1 to TRBJ1-1; perhaps TRBD1 as D (6 bases). The CDR3 length is 13 residues. V was trimmed by 9 bases and J by 7 bases, leaving 18 bases between them. CDR1 is MGHRA, CDR2 YSYEKL, per germline. CDR3 amino acids: CASEGGAPIEAFF. The CDR3 nucleotides are TGCGCCAGTGAGGGGGGGGCGCCGATTGAAGCTTTCTTT.